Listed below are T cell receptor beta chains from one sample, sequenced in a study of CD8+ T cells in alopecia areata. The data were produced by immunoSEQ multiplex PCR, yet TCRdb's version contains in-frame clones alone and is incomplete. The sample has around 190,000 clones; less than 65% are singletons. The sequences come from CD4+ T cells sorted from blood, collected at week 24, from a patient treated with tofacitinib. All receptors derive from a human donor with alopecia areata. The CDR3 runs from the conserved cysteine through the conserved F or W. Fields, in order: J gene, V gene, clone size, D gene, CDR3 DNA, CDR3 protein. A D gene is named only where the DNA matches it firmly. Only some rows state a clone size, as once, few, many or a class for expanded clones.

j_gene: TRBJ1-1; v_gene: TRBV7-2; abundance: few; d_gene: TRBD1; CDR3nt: TGTGCCAGCAGCTTTTATGGACAGGGGAGTGACTTACTTGGTTTCTTT; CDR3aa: CASSFYGQGSDLLGFF
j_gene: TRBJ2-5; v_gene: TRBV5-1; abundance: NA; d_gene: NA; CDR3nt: TGCGCCAGCAGCACGATCACGGAAGAGACCCAGTACTTC; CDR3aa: CASSTITEETQYF
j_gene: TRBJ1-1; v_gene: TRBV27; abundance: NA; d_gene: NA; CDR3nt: TGTGCCAGCAGTTTATGGGCAGGCACTGAAGCTTTCTTT; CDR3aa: CASSLWAGTEAFF
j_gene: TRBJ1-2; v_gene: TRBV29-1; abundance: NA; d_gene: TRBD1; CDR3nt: TGCAGCGTTGCCCCGACAGGGGGCGGCTATGGCTACACCTTC; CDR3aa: CSVAPTGGGYGYTF
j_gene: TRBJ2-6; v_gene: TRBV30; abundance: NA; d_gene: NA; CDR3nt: TGTGCCTGGACAGCGTCCGGGGCCAACGTCCTGACTTTC; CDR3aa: CAWTASGANVLTF
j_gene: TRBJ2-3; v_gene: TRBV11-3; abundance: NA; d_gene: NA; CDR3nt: TGTGCCAGCAGCTTAAACTCGCTAGCAGATACGCAGTATTTT; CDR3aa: CASSLNSLADTQYF
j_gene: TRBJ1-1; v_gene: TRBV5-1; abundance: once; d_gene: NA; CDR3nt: TGCGCCAGCAGCTTTCCGGGACGGGCTGAAGCTTTCTTT; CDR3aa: CASSFPGRAEAFF
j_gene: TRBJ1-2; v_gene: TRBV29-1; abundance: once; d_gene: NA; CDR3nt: TGCAGCGTTGGGGAGAGTAACTATGGCTACACCTTC; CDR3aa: CSVGESNYGYTF
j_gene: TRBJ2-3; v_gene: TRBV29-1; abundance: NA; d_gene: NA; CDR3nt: TGCAGCGTTGATCGGCTGGATACGCAGTATTTT; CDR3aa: CSVDRLDTQYF
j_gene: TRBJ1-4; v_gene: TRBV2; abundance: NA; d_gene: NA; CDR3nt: TGTGCCAGCAGCAGGGAACCTAATGAAAAACTGTTTTTT; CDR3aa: CASSREPNEKLFF
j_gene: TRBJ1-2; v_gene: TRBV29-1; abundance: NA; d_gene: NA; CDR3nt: TGCAGCGTTACAGGAAGGGCTAACTATGGCTACACCTTC; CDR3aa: CSVTGRANYGYTF
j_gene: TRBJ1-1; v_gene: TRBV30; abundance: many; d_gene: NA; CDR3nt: TGTGCCTGGAGTGATTCTTCTGAAGCTTTCTTT; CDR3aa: CAWSDSSEAFF
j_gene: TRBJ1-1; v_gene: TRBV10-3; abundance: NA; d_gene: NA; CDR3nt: TGTGCCATCAGTTCTGGGGGATTCTCTGAAGCTTTCTTT; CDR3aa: CAISSGGFSEAFF
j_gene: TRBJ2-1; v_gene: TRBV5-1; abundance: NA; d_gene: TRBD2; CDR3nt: TGCGCCAGCAGCCATGGGGTGGGGACTAGTGATGAGCAGTTCTTC; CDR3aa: CASSHGVGTSDEQFF
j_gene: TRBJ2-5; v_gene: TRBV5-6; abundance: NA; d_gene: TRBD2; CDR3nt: TGTGCCAGCAGCTTGGCGGGGGGGCGCGCAGAGACCCAGTACTTC; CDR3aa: CASSLAGGRAETQYF
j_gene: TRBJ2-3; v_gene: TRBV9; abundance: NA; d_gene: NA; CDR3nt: TGTGCCAGCAGCGGCCTAGTTGGAACAGGTACGCAGTATTTT; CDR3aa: CASSGLVGTGTQYF
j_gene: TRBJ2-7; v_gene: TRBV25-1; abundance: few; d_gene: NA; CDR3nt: TGTGCCAGCAGTGATGGCGGGGTGGGCGAGCAGTACTTC; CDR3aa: CASSDGGVGEQYF
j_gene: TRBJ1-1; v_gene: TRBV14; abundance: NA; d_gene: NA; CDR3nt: TGTGCCAGCAGCCCGACCGGGACTTCGATCCCTGAAGCTTTCTTT; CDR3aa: CASSPTGTSIPEAFF
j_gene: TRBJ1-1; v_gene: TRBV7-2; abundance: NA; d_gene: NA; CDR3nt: TGTGCCAGCAGCCAAGGGGGGATTGGAAGGAAGGCTTTCTTT; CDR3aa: CASSQGGIGRKAFF
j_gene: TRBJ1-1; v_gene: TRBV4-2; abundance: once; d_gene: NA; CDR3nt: TGTGCCAGCAGCCAAGACCAGGGCAAGAACACTGAAGCTTTCTTT; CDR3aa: CASSQDQGKNTEAFF
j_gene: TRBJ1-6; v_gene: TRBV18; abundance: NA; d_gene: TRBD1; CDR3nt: TGTGCCAGCTCAGTGGGACAGGGGAGACCCCTCCACTTT; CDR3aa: CASSVGQGRPLHF
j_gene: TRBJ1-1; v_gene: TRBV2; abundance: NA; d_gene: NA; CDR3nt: TGTGCCAGCAGTTGGACATTTACTGAAGCTTTCTTT; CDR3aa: CASSWTFTEAFF
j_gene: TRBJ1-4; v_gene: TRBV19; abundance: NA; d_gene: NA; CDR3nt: TGTGCCAGTAGTATATCCACTACGGCTGGGGAAAAACTGTTTTTT; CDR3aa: CASSISTTAGEKLFF
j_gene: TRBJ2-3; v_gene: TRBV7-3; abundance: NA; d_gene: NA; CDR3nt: TGTGCCAGCAGCTTAGAAGCTAGCCGAACAGATACGCAGTATTTT; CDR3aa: CASSLEASRTDTQYF
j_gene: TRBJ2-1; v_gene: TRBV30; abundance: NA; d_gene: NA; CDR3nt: TGTGCCTGGATAGGTGGGAACAATGAGCAGTTCTTC; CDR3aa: CAWIGGNNEQFF
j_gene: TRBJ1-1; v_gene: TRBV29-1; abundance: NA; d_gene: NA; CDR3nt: TGCAGCGTTGAAGCACAAACGAACACTGAAGCTTTCTTT; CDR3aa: CSVEAQTNTEAFF
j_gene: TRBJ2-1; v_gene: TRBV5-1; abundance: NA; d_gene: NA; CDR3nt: TGCGCCAGCAGCTTGGGGTTCCGCGGGGAGAGCAATGAGCAGTTCTTC; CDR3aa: CASSLGFRGESNEQFF
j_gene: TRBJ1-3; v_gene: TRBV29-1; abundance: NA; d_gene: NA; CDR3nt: TGCAGCGTTGAAGAAGACAGATCTGGAAACACCATATATTTT; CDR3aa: CSVEEDRSGNTIYF
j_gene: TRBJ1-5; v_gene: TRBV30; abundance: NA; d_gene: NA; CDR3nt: TGTGCCTGGAGTCTAGCAGGAAATCAGCCCCAGCATTTT; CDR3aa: CAWSLAGNQPQHF
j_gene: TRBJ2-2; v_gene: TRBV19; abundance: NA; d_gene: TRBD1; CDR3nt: TGTGCCAGTAGTATCCGGACAGGGGCGGCCGGGGAGCTGTTTTTT; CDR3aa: CASSIRTGAAGELFF
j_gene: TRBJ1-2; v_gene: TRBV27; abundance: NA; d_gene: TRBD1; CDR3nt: TGTGCCAGCAGTCTCGGGACAGGGGACCCCTATGGCTACACCTTC; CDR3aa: CASSLGTGDPYGYTF
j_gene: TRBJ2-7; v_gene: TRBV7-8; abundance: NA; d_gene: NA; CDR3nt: TGTGCCAGCACCCTCGAGTCAGGGGAAGAGCAGTACTTC; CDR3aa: CASTLESGEEQYF
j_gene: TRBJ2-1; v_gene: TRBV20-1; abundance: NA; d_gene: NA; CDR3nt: TGCAGTGGGGCGTCCTACAATGAGCAGTTCTTC; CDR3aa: CSGASYNEQFF
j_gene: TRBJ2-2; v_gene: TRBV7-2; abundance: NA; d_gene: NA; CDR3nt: TGTGCCAGCAGCTGGACAGTGAACACCGGGGAGCTGTTTTTT; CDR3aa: CASSWTVNTGELFF
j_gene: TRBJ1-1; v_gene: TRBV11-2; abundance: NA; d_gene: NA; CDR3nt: TGTGCCAGCAGCGGATACAGAACTGAAGCTTTCTTT; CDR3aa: CASSGYRTEAFF
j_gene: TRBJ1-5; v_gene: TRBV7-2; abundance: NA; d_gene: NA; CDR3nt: TGTGCCAGCAGCCCTGGACTGGCCGGGCAGCCCCAGCATTTT; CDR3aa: CASSPGLAGQPQHF
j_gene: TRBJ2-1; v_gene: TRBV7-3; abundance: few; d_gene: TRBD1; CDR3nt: TGTGCCAGCAGCTTCCGGGACAGCCGCAATGAGCAGTTCTTC; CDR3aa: CASSFRDSRNEQFF